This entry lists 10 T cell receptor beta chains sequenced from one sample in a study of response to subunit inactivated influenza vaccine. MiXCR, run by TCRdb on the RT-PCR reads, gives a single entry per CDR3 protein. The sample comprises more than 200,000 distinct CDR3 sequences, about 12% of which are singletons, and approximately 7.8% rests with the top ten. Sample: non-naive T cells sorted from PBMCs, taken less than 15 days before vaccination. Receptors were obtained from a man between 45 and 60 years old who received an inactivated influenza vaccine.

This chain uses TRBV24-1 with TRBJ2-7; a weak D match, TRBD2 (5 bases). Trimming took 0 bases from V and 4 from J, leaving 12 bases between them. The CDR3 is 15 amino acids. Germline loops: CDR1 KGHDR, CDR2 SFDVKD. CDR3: CATSDLRAVSYEQYF. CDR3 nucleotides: TGTGCCACCAGTGATTTGAGAGCGGTCTCTTACGAGCAGTACTTC.

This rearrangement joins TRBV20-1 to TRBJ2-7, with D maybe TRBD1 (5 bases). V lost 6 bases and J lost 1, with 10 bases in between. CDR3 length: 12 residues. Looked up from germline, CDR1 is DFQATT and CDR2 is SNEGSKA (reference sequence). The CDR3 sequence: CSASGLSYEQYF. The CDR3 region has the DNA TGCAGTGCATCAGGGTTATCCTACGAGCAGTACTTC.

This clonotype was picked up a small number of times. The CDR3 is CASSATGTSWVSEQFF. The CDR3 region has the DNA TGTGCCAGCAGCGCTACCGGGACTAGCTGGGTCAGTGAGCAGTTCTTC. The V gene is TRBV5-6, the J gene TRBJ2-1; TRBD2 matches at 9 bases. Germline trimming cut 4 bases from V and 9 bases from J; bases unmatched to any gene: 14. This CDR3 spans 16 amino acids. The germline gives CDR1 SGHDT, CDR2 YYEEEE.

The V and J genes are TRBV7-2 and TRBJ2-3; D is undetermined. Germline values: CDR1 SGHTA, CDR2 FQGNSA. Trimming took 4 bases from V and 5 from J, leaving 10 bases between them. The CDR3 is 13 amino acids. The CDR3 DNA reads TGTGCCAGCAGCTCCTCCCGGCTAGATACGCAGTATTTT. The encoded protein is CASSSSRLDTQYF. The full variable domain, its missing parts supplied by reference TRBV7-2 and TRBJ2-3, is GAGVSQSPSNKVTEKGKDVELRCDPISGHTALYWYRQSLGQGLEFLIYFQGNSAPDKSGLPSDRFSAERTGGSVSTLTIQRTQQEDSAVYLCASSSSRLDTQYFGPGTRLTVL.

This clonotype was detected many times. The CDR3 spells CSARDRAGGYNEQFF. CDR3 bases: TGCAGTGCTAGAGATCGAGCGGGAGGCTACAATGAGCAGTTCTTC. The chain couples TRBV20-1 to TRBJ2-1; 9 bases map to TRBD2. Germline CDR1 and CDR2: DFQATT and SNEGSKA (reference sequence). The CDR3 has 15 amino acids. V was clipped by 0 bases and J by 3 bases; unmatched bases: 3.

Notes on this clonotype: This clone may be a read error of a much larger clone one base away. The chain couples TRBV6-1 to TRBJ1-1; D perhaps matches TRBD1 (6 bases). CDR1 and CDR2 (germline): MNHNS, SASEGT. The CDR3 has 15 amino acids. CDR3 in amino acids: CASTVATGMNTEALF. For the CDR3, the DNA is TGTGCCAGCACCGTGGCGACAGGAATGAACACTGAAGCTCTCTTT.

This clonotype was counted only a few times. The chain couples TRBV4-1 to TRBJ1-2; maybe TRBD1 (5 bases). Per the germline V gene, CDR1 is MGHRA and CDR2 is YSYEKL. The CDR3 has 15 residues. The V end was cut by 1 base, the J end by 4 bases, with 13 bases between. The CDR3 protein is CASSQVTGDIYGYTF. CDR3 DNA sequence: TGCGCCAGCAGCCAAGTCACGGGGGATATCTATGGCTACACCTTC.

CDR3 protein: CASSPSGNRSYNEQFF. The CDR3 nucleotides read TGTGCCAGCAGCCCGAGCGGGAATCGGTCCTACAATGAGCAGTTCTTC. This chain joins TRBV3-1 and TRBJ2-1; 7 bases are a match to TRBD2. The CDR3 is 16 amino acids. Germline V lookup: CDR1 LGHDT, CDR2 YNNKEL (reference sequence). V lost 4 bases and J lost 1; bases outside the gene matches: 7.

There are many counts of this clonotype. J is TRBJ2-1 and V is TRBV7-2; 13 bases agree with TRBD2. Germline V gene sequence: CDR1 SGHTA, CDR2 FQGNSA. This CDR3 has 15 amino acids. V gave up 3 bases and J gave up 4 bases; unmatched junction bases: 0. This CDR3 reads CASSLTSGRYNEQFF. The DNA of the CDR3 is TGTGCCAGCAGCTTGACTAGCGGGAGGTACAATGAGCAGTTCTTC.

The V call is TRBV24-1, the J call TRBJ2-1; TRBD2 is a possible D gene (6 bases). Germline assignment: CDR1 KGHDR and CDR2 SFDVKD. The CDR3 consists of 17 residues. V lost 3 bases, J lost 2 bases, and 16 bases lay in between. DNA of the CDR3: TGTGCCACCAGTGATCCTACTAGCTCCCAGCCCTACAATGAGCAGTTCTTC. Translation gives CATSDPTSSQPYNEQFF.